This entry describes one T cell receptor (beta chain). Its antigen is not known. The sample is drawn from a study of cytomegalovirus exposure and HLA in healthy donors. Study details: There were nearly 120 million unique TCR beta sequences, drawn from around 180 million T cells, in an earlier analysis. The study placed about four fifths of its approximately 430 genotyped donors in the Caucasian-associated ancestry cluster. Study outcomes and limitations: Some TCR beta chains (164 of them) were listed as cytomegalovirus-associated.

In the PCR, 60 Vbeta and 13 Jbeta primers were used. Libraries were prepared by immunoSEQ multiplex PCR; TCRdb keeps only in-frame clonotypes and omits some of them. Among about 120,000 clones listed, 75% were seen once. The germline gives CDR1 PRHDT, CDR2 FYEKMQ (reference sequence). The ends were cut back, 2 bases at V and 5 bases at J, with 12 bases in the middle. This CDR3 is built from 14 residues. The specimen sequenced was PBMCs. This sequence was found in a woman aged 40 to 50 in good health and CMV-seropositive. This chain connects TRBV13 to TRBJ2-5, with a weak D call TRBD1 (6 bases). The CDR3 DNA reads as TGTGCCAGCAGCTTAATGGGGGCGGGCGAGACCCAGTACTTC. Residues: CASSLMGAGETQYF.